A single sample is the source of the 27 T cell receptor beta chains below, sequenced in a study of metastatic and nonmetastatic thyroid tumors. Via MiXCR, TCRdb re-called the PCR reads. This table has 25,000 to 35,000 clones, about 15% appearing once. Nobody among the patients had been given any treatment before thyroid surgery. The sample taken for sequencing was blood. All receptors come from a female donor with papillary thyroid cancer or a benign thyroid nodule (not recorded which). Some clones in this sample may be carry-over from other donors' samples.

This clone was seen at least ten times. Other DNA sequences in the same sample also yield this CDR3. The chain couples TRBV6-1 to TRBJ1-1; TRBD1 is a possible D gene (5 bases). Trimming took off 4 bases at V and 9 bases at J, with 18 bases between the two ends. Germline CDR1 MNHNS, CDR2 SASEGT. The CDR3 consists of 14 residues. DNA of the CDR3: TGTGCCAGCAGTGGGCCAGGGTCAACGGCTAAAGCTTTCTTT. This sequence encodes CASSGPGSTAKAFF.

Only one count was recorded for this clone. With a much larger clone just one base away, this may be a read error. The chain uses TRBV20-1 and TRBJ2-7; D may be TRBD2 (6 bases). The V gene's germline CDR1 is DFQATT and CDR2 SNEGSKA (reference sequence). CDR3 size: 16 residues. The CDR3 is CSARGAAEGVLYEQCF. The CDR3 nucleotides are TGCAGTGCTAGAGGGGCCGCGGAGGGCGTTCTTTACGAGCAGTGCTTC.

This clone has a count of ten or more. The CDR3 bases are TGCAGTGCTACCCGGGACCCGGGTCGAGTCACTGAAGCTTTCTTT. It specifies CSATRDPGRVTEAFF. J is TRBJ1-1 and V is TRBV20-1, with D possibly TRBD1 on 5 matching bases. The V gene lost 4 bases and the J gene lost 4 bases, with 19 bases spanning the gap. Germline CDR1 and CDR2: DFQATT and SNEGSKA (reference sequence). The CDR3 spans 15 residues.

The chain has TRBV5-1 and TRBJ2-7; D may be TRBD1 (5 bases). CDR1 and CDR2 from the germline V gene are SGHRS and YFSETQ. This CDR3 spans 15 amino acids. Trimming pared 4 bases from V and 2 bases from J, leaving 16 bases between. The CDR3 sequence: CASSLVGHPAYEQYF. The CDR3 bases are TGCGCCAGCAGCCTAGTTGGACATCCAGCCTACGAGCAGTACTTC.

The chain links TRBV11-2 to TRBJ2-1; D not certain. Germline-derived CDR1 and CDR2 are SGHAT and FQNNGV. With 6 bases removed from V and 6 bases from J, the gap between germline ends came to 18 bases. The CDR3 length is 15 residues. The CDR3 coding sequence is TGTGCCAGCAGTCTAGTGGGTACCCGGACCAATGAGCAGTTCTTC. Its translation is CASSLVGTRTNEQFF. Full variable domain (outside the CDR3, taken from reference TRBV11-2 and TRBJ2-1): EAGVAQSPRYKIIEKRQSVAFWCNPISGHATLYWYQQILGQGPKLLIQFQNNGVVDDSQLPKDRFSAERLKGVDSTLKIQPAKLEDSAVYLCASSLVGTRTNEQFFGPGTRLTVL.

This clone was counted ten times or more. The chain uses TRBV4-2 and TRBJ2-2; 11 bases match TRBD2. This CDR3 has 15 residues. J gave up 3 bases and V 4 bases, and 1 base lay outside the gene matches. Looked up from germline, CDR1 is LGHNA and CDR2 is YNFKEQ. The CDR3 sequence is CASSPLAGDTGELFF. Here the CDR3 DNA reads TGTGCCAGCAGCCCACTAGCGGGGGACACCGGGGAGCTGTTTTTT.

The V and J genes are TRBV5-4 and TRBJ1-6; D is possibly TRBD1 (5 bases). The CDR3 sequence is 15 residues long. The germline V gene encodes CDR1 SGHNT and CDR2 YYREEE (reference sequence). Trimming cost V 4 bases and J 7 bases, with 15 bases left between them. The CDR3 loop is CASSGRQWRNSPLHF. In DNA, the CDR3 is TGTGCCAGCAGCGGTCGACAGTGGCGGAATTCACCCCTCCACTTT.

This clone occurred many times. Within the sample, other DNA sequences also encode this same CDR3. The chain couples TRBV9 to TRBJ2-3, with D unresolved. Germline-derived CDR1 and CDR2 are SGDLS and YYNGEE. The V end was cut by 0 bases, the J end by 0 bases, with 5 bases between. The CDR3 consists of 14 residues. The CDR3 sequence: CASSVGGSTDTQYF. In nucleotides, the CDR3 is TGTGCCAGCAGCGTAGGAGGTAGCACAGATACGCAGTATTTT.

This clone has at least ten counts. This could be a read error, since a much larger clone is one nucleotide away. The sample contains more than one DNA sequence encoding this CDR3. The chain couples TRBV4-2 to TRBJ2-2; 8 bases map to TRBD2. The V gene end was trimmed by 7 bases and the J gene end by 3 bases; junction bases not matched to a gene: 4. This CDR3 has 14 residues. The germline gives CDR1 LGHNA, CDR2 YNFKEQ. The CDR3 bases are TGTGCCAGCAAGGGGCGGGAGGACACCGGGGAGCTGTTTTTT. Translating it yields CASKGREDTGELFF.

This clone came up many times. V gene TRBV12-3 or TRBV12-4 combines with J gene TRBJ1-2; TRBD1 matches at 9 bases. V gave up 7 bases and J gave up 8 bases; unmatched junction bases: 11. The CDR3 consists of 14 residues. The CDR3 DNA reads TGTGCCAGCATTTACTCCGGGACAGGGCAAGGCTACACCTTC. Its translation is CASIYSGTGQGYTF.

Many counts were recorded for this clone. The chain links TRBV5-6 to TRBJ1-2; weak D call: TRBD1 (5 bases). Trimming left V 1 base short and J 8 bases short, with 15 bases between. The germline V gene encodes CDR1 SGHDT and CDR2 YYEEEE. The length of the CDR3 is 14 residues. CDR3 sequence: CASSLYGGVRGYTF. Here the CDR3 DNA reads TGTGCCAGCAGCTTGTACGGAGGGGTGCGGGGCTACACCTTC.

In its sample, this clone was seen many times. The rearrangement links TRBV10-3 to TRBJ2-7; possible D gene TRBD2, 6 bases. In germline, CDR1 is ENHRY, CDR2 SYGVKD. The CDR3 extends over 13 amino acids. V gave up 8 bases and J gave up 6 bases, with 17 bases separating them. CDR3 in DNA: TGTGCCATCGCCCTGGACTACACACTCGAGCAGTACTTC. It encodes CAIALDYTLEQYF.

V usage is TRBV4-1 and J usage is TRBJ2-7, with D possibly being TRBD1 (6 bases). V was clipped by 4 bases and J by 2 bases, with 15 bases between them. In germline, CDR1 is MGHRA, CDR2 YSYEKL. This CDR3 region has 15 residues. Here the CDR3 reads CASSPRGQNAYEQYF. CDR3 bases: TGCGCCAGCAGCCCCCGTGGACAGAACGCCTACGAGCAGTACTTC.

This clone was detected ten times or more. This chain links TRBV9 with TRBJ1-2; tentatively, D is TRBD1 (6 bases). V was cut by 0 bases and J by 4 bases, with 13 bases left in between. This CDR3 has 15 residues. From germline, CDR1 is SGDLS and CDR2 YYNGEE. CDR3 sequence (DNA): TGTGCCAGCAGCGTAGCTGTTGAGGGGGGCTATGGCTACACCTTC. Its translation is CASSVAVEGGYGYTF.

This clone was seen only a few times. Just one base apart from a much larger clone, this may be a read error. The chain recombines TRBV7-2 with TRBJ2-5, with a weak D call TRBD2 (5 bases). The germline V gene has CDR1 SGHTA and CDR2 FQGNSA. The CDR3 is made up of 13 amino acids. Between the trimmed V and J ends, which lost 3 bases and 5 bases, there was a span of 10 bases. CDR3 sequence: CASSFGVKETQYF. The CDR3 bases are TGTGCCAGCAGCTTCGGGGTTAAGGAGACCCAGTACTTC.

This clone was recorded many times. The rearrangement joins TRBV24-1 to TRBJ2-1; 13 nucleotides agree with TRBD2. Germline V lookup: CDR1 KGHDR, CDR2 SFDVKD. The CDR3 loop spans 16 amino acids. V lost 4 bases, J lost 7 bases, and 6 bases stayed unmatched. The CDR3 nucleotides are TGTGCCACCAGTGACCCTGGACTAGCGGGAGATAATGAGCAGTTCTTC. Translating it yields CATSDPGLAGDNEQFF.

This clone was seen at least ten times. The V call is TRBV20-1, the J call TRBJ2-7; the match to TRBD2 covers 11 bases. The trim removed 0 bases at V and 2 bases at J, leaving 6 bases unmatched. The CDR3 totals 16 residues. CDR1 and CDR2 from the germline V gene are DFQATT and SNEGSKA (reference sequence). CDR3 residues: CSARDPLAGGPYEQYF. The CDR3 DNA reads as TGCAGTGCTAGAGATCCTCTAGCGGGGGGCCCCTACGAGCAGTACTTC.

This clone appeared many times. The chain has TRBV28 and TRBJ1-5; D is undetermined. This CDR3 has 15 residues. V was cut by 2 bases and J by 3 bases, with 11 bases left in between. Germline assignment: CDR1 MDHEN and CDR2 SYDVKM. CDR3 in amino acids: CASSLSGSLNQPQHF. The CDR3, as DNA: TGTGCCAGCAGTTTAAGTGGGAGTCTCAATCAGCCCCAGCATTTT. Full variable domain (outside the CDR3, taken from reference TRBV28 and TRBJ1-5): DVKVTQSSRYLVKRTGEKVFLECVQDMDHENMFWYRQDPGLGLRLIYFSYDVKMKEKGDIPEGYSVSREKKERFSLILESASTNQTSMYLCASSLSGSLNQPQHFGDGTRLSIL.

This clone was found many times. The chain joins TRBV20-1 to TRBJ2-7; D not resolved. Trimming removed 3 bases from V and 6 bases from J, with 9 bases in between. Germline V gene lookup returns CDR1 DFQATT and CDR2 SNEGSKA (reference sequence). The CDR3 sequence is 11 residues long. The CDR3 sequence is CSASDPLEQYF. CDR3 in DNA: TGCAGTGCTAGTGACCCTCTCGAGCAGTACTTC.

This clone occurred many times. CDR3 protein: CSAGQGNTEAFF. The CDR3, as DNA: TGCAGTGCTGGACAGGGGAACACTGAAGCTTTCTTT. The chain carries TRBV20-1 and TRBJ1-1, with TRBD1 matching over 8 bases. Trimming removed 5 bases from V and 1 base from J; junction bases left unmatched: 0. The CDR3 sequence is 12 residues long. Per the germline V gene, CDR1 is DFQATT and CDR2 is SNEGSKA (reference sequence).

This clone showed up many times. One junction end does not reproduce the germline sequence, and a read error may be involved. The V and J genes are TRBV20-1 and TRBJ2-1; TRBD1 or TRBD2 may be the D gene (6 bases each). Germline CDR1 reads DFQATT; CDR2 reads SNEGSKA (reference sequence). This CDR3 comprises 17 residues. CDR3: CSAGDQGTPHLYNEQFF. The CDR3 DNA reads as TGCAGTGCTGGAGACCAGGGGACTCCCCACCTTTACAATGAGCAGTTCTTC.

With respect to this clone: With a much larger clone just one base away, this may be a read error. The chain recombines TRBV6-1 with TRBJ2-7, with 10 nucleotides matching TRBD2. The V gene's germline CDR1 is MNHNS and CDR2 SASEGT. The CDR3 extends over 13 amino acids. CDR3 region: CTSIQGLASEQYF. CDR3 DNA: TGTACCAGCATCCAGGGACTAGCGTCGGAGCAGTACTTC.

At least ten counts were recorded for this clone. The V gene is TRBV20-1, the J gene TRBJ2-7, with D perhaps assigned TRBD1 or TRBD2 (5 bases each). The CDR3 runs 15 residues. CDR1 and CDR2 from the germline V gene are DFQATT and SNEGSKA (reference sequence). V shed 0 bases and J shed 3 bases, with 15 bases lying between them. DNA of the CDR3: TGCAGTGCTAGAGATTCGGGGCTCGAGGGCTACGAGCAGTACTTC. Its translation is CSARDSGLEGYEQYF.

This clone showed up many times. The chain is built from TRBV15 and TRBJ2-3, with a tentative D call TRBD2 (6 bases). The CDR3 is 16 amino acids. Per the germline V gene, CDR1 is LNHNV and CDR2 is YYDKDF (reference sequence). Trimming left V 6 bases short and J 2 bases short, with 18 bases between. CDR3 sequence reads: CATSVPGTPNTDTQYF. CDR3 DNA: TGTGCCACCAGTGTCCCCGGGACTCCTAACACAGATACGCAGTATTTT.

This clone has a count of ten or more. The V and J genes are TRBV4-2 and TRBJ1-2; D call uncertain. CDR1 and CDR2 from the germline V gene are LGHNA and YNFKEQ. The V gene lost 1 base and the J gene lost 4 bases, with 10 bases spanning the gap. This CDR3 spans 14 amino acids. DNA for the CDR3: TGTGCCAGCAGCCAAGTTAGGGAGCTCTATGGCTACACCTTC. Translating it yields CASSQVRELYGYTF.

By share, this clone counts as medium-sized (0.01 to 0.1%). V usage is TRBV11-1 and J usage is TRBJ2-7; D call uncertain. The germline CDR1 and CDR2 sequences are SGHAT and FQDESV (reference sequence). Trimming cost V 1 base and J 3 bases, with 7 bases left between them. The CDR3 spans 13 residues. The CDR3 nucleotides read TGTGCCAGCAGCTTAGGTCGGTACTACGAGCAGTACTTC. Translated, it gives CASSLGRYYEQYF.

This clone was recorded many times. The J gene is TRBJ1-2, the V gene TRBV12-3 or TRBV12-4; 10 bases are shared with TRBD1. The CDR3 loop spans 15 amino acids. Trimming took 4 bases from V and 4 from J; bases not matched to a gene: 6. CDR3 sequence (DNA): TGTGCCAGCAGTTCGGGACAGGGGACGGTCTATGGCTACACCTTC. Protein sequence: CASSSGQGTVYGYTF.